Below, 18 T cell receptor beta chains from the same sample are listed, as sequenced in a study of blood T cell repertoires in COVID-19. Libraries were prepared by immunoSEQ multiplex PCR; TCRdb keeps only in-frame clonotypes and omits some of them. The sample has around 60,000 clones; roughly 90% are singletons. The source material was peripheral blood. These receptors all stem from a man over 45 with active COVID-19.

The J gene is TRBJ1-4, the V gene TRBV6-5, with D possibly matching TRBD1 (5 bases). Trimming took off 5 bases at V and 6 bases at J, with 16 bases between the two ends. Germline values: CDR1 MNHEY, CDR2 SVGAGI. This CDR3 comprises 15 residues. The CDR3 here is CASSRRQRGDEKLFF. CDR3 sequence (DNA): TGTGCCAGCAGTCGTCGACAGAGAGGTGATGAAAAACTGTTTTTT.

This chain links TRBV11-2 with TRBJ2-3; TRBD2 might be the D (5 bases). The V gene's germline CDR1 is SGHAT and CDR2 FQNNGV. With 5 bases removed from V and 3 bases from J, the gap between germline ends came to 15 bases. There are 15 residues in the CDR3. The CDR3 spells CASSPRLGATDTQYF. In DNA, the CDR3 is TGTGCCAGCAGCCCCCGCCTGGGAGCGACAGATACGCAGTATTTT.

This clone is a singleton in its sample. The CDR3 loop reads CASSQDWGRGTEAFF. CDR3 DNA sequence: TGCGCCAGCAGCCAAGATTGGGGCAGGGGGACTGAAGCTTTCTTT. The chain joins TRBV4-3 to TRBJ1-1; 7 bases agree with TRBD1. Germline CDR1 LGHNA, CDR2 YSLEER. The CDR3 extends over 15 amino acids. V lost 0 bases and J lost 5; bases outside the gene matches: 6.

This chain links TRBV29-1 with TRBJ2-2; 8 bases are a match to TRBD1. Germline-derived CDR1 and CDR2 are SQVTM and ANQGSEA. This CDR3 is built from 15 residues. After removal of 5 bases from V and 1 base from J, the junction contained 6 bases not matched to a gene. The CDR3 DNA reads TGCAGCGTTAAGACCGGGACAGGGAACACCGGGGAGCTGTTTTTT. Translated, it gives CSVKTGTGNTGELFF.

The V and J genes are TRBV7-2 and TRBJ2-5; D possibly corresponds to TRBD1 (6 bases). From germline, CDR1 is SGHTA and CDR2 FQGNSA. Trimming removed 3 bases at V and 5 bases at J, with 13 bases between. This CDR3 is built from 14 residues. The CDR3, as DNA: TGTGCCAGCAGCTTTCAGGGGTTCCGTGAGACCCAGTACTTC. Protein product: CASSFQGFRETQYF.

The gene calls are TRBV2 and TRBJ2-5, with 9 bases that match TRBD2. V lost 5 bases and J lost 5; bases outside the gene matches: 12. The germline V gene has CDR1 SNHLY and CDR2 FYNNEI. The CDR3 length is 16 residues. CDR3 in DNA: TGTGCCAGCAGTATTAAACCGGGACTAGCAGGGGAGACCCAGTACTTC. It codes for CASSIKPGLAGETQYF.

CDR3: CASSKDGTGPKYGYTF. The CDR3 nucleotides are TGTGCCAGCAGCAAAGATGGGACAGGGCCCAAGTATGGCTACACCTTC. The chain couples TRBV21-1 to TRBJ1-2; TRBD1, the D gene given by the table, was not confirmed from the DNA. TRBV21-1 is shown as a pseudogene. The CDR3 sequence is 16 residues long.

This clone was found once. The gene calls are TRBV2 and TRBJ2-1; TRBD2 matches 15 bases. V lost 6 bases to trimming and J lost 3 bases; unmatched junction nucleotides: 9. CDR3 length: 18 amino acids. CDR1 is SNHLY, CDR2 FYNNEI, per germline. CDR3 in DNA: TGTGCCAGCAGCGGGACTAGCGGGGGGCCCGGGTTCTACAATGAGCAGTTCTTC. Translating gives CASSGTSGGPGFYNEQFF.

The CDR3, as DNA: TGTGCCAGCAGCCCGCGGGGTTTTGATACGCAGTATTTT. It yields the protein CASSPRGFDTQYF. This sequence joins TRBV11-3 and TRBJ2-3; D is possibly TRBD2 (6 bases). Germline V gene sequence: CDR1 SGHNT, CDR2 YENEEA. The CDR3 consists of 13 residues. Deletions cut 5 bases from V and 6 bases from J, with 12 bases between. Full variable domain (missing parts from reference TRBV11-3 and TRBJ2-3): EAGVVQSPRYKIIEKKQPVAFWCNPISGHNTLYWYLQNLGQGPELLIRYENEEAVDDSQLPKDRFSAERLKGVDSTLKIQPAELGDSAVYLCASSPRGFDTQYFGPGTRLTVL.

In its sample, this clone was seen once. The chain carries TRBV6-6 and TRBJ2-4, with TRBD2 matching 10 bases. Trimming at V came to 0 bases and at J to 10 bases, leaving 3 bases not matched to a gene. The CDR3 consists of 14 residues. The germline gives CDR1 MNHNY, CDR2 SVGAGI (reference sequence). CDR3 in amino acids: CASSYSSGGLIQYF. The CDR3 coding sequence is TGTGCCAGCAGTTACTCTAGCGGGGGGCTGATTCAGTACTTC.

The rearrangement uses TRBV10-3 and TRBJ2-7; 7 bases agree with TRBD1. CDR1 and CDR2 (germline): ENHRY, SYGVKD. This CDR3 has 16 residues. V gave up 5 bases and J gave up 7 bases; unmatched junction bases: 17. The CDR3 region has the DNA TGTGCCATCAGTATGACCCGGGACAGCGCGCTTGGGGAGCAGTACTTC. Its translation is CAISMTRDSALGEQYF.

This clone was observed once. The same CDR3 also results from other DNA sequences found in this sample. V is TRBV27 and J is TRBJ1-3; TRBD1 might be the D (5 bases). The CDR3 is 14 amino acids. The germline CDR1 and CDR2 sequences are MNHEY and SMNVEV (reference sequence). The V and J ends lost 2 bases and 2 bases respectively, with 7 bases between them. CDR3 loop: CASSLGRAGNTIYF. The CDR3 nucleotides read TGTGCCAGCAGTTTAGGCAGGGCTGGAAACACCATATATTTT.

CDR3 loop: CASSSPSQGYTGELFF. As DNA, the CDR3 is TGTGCCAGCAGCTCGCCATCCCAGGGGTACACCGGGGAGCTGTTTTTT. V and J are TRBV5-6 and TRBJ2-2, with D perhaps matching TRBD1 (6 bases). V lost 3 bases and J 3 bases, leaving 15 bases between the germline ends. The CDR3 is 16 amino acids. The germline V gene has CDR1 SGHDT and CDR2 YYEEEE.

The CDR3 DNA reads as TGTGCCAGCAGCTCCCCCGCCGGGACAGGGCTCTCCAATGAGCAGTTCTTC. Protein product: CASSSPAGTGLSNEQFF. V gene TRBV7-2 combines with J gene TRBJ2-1, with 9 bases fitting TRBD1. Germline V gene sequence: CDR1 SGHTA, CDR2 FQGNSA. The CDR3 consists of 17 residues. The V segment lost 4 bases and the J segment 6 bases; nucleotides outside the gene matches: 13.

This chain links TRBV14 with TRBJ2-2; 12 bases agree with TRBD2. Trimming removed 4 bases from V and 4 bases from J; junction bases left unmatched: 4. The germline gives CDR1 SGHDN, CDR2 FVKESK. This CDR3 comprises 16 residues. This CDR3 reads CASSPLAGGVTGELFF. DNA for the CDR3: TGTGCCAGCAGCCCCCTAGCGGGGGGGGTCACCGGGGAGCTGTTTTTT.

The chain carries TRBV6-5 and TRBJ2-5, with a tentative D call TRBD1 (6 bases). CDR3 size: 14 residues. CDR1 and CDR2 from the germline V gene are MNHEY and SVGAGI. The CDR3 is CATGQSTFSGTQYF. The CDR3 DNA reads TGTGCTACCGGACAGTCAACCTTCTCAGGGACCCAGTACTTC.

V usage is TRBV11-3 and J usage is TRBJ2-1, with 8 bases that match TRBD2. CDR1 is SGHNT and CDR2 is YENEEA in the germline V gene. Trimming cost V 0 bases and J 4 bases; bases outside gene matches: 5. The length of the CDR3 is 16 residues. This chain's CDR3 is CASSLEGTRGYNEQFF. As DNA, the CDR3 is TGTGCCAGCAGCTTAGAGGGGACTAGGGGGTACAATGAGCAGTTCTTC.

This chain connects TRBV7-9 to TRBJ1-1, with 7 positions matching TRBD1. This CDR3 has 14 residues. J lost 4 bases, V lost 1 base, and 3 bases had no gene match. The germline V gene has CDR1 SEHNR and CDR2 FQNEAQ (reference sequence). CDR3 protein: CASSLDPGGTEAFF. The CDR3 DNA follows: TGTGCCAGCAGCTTAGACCCAGGGGGCACTGAAGCTTTCTTT.